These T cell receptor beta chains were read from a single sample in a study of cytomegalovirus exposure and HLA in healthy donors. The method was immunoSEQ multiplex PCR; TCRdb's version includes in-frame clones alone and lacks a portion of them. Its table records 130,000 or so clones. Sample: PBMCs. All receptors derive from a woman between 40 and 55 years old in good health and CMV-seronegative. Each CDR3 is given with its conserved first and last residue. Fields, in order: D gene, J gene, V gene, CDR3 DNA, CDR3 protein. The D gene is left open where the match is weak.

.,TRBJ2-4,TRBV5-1,TGCGCCAGCACAGGGTTTCAAAACATTCAGTACTTC,CASTGFQNIQYF
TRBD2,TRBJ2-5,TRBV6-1,TGTGCCAGCAGTGAAAAATCGGGGGGGGCGGGGACCCAGTACTTC,CASSEKSGGAGTQYF
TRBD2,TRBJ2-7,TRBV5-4,TGTGCCAGCAGTCCCCCGGGACTAGCGGGGGGTCCTTACGAGCAGTACTTC,CASSPPGLAGGPYEQYF
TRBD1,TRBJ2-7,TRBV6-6,TGTGCCAGCAGGAGAAGACAGGGGGCGCCTCCTTACGAGCAGTACTTC,CASRRRQGAPPYEQYF
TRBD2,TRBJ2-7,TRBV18,TGTGCCAGCTCACCGCTAGCGGGGGAACCTCCCTACGAGCAGTACTTC,CASSPLAGEPPYEQYF
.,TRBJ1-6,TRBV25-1,TGTGCCAGCAGTGAATCCTCCGGGGTCCATTCACCCCTCCACTTT,CASSESSGVHSPLHF
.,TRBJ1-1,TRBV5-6,TGTGCCAGCAGCCAGGCGACTGAAGCTTTCTTT,CASSQATEAFF
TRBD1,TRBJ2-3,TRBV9,TGTGCCAGCGGGATGACGACAGGGGCAGATACGCAGTATTTT,CASGMTTGADTQYF
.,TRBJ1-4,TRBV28,TGTGCCAGCAGTTTCGCGGCTAATGAAAAACTGTTTTTT,CASSFAANEKLFF
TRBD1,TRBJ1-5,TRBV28,TGTGCCTCAGGACAGGGACCGGATCAGCCCCAGCATTTT,CASGQGPDQPQHF
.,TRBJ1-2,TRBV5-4,TGTGCCAGCAGCTCCGCAACGGGTGCTAACTATGGCTACACCTTC,CASSSATGANYGYTF
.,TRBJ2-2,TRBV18,TGTGCCAGCTCACCACCAGGGGGGAACACCGGGGAGCTGTTTTTT,CASSPPGGNTGELFF
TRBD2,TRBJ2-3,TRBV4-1,TGCGCCAGCAGCCGAGGGAGCGGGGGGGCAGATACGCAGTATTTT,CASSRGSGGADTQYF
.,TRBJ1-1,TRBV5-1,TGCGCCAGCAGTCCGCAGGGGAACACTGAAGCTTTCTTT,CASSPQGNTEAFF
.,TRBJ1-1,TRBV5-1,TGCGCCAGCAGCTTTGGAGGGCCGCCCATGAACACTGAAGCTTTCTTT,CASSFGGPPMNTEAFF
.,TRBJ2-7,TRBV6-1,TGTGCCAGCAGGTCAGGGGGGCAGTACGAGCAGTACTTC,CASRSGGQYEQYF
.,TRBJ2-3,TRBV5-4,TGTGCCAGCAGCTTCCCTACAGGTGGCACAGATACGCAGTATTTT,CASSFPTGGTDTQYF
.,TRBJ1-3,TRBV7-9,TGTGCCAGCAGCCAGTCCCTTCAGGGATACACCATATATTTT,CASSQSLQGYTIYF
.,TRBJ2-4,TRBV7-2,TGTGCCAGCAGCTTAGACGCGGGGGCCGCCAAAAACATTCAGTACTTC,CASSLDAGAAKNIQYF
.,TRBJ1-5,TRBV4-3,TGCGCCAGCAGCCCTCGTGGCAACAATCAGCCCCAGCATTTT,CASSPRGNNQPQHF
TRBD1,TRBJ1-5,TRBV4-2,TGTGCCAGCAGCCCTCAGGGGGCTGGGCAGCCCCAGCATTTT,CASSPQGAGQPQHF
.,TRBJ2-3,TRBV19,TGTGCCAGCCAACTCAGGCTGACAGATACGCAGTATTTT,CASQLRLTDTQYF
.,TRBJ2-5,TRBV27,TGTGCCAGCAGTTTAGAAGGGCAGAGGGATCAGTACTTC,CASSLEGQRDQYF
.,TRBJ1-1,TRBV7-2,TGTGCCAGCAGCCGAGGGATGAACACTGAAGCTTTCTTT,CASSRGMNTEAFF
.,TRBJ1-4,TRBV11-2,TGTGCCAGCAGTCGGGGGGTGGCACTCCAGGGTAATGAAAAACTGTTTTTT,CASSRGVALQGNEKLFF
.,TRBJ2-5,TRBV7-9,TGTGCCAGCAGCGGACGACAGGTGCGCCAAGAGACCCAGTACTTC,CASSGRQVRQETQYF
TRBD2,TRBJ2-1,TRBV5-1,TGCGCCAGCAGCTTAAGCGGGACCTCCTACAATGAGCAGTTCTTC,CASSLSGTSYNEQFF
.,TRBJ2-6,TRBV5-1,TGCGCCAGCAGCCAATTAGGGGGCTCTGGGGCCAACGTCCTGACTTTC,CASSQLGGSGANVLTF
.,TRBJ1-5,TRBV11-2,TGTGCCAGCAGCCCAGGGAATCAGCCCCAGCATTTT,CASSPGNQPQHF
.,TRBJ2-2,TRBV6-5,TGTGCCAGCAAGTCCCAGGGAGGGGGAGGGCTGTTTTTT,CASKSQGGGGLFF
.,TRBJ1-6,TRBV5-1,TGCGCCAGCAGCTTTCAGAACGAGGATAATTCACCCCTCCACTTT,CASSFQNEDNSPLHF
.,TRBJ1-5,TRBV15,TGTGCCACTAGGAAGGCAGGGGATCAGCCCCAGCATTTT,CATRKAGDQPQHF